This TCR beta chain derives from a study of blood T cell repertoires in COVID-19. Study at large: Acute and convalescent COVID-19 specimens originated in the United States, Italy and Spain. The analysed material was cDNA or gDNA that came from T cells, B-cell-depleted T cells, or PBMCs.

Under the authors' procedure: Counts of nucleated cells, estimated from reference gene primer amplification, were obtained. Here immunoSEQ multiplex PCR was the method, and the copy in TCRdb shows in-frame clones only, minus some. The DNA gave D and trimming, while V, J and clone size come from that table. The sample has about 220,000 clones; over 60% are singletons. CDR1 is SGHNT and CDR2 is YYREEE in the germline V gene (reference sequence). With V trimmed by 0 bases and J by 3 bases, 2 bases remained unmatched. CDR3 length: 16 residues. The sample taken for sequencing was peripheral blood. The V call is TRBV5-4, the J call TRBJ1-6, with 8 nucleotides matching TRBD1. The sequence derives from an older woman with acute or convalescent COVID-19. The CDR3 reads CASSLADRGYNSPLHF. The CDR3 DNA reads TGTGCCAGCAGCTTGGCCGACAGGGGCTATAATTCACCCCTCCACTTT. Drawing the rest from reference TRBV5-4 and TRBJ1-6, the complete variable domain is ETGVTQSPTHLIKTRGQQVTLRCSSQSGHNTVSWYQQALGQGPQFIFQYYREEENGRGNFPPRFSGLQFPNYSSELNVNALELDDSALYLCASSLADRGYNSPLHFGNGTRLTVT.